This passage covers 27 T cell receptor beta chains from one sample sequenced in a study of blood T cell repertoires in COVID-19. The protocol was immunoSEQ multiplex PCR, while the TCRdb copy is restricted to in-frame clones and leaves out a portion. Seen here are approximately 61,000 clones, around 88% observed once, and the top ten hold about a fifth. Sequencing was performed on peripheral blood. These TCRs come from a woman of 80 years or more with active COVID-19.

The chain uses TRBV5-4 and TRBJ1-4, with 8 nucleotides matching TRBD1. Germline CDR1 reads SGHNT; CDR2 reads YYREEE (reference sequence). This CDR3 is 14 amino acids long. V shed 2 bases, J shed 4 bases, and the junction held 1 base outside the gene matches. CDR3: CASSLQGVNEKLFF. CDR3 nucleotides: TGTGCCAGCAGCTTACAGGGGGTTAATGAAAAACTGTTTTTT.

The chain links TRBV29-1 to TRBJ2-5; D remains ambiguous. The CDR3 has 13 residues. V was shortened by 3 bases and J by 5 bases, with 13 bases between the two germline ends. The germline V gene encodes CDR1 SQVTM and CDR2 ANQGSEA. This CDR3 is CSVDPGGVETQYF. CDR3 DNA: TGCAGCGTTGATCCCGGTGGAGTGGAGACCCAGTACTTC.

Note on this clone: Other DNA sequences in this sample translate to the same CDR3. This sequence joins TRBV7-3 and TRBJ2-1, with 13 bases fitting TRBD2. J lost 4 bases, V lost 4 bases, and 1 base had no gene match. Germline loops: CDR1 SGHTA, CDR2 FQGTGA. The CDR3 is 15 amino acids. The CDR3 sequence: CASSSLAGGYNEQFF. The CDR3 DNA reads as TGTGCCAGCAGCTCACTAGCGGGGGGGTACAATGAGCAGTTCTTC. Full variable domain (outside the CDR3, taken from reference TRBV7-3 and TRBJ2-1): GAGVSQTPSNKVTEKGKYVELRCDPISGHTALYWYRQSLGQGPEFLIYFQGTGAADDSGLPNDRFFAVRPEGSVSTLKIQRTERGDSAVYLCASSSLAGGYNEQFFGPGTRLTVL.

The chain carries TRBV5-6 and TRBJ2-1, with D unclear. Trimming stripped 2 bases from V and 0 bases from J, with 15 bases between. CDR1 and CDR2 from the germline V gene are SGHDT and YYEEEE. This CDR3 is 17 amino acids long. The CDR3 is CASSFRRGAISYNEQFF. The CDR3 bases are TGTGCCAGCAGCTTCCGGCGCGGCGCCATCTCCTACAATGAGCAGTTCTTC.

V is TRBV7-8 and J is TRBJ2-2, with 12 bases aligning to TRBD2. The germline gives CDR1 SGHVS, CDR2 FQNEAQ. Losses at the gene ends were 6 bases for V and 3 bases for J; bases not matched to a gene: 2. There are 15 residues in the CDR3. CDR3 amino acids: CASRRTSGDTGELFF. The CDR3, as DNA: TGTGCCAGCAGACGGACTAGCGGGGACACCGGGGAGCTGTTTTTT.

CDR3 protein: CASSPGEYGVEQYF. In DNA form, the CDR3 reads TGTGCCAGCAGCCCAGGGGAGTACGGGGTGGAGCAGTACTTC. This chain links TRBV9 with TRBJ2-7; D perhaps matches TRBD1 (6 bases). CDR1 is SGDLS, CDR2 YYNGEE, per germline. The CDR3 covers 14 residues. Trimming removed 4 bases from V and 7 bases from J, with 18 bases in between.

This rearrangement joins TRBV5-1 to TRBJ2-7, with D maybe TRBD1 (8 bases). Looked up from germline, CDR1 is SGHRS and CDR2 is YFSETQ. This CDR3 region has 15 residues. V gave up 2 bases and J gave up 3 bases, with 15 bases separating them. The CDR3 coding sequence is TGCGCCAGCAGCTTCGACAGGGGAGGGGGCTACGAGCAGTACTTC. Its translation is CASSFDRGGGYEQYF.

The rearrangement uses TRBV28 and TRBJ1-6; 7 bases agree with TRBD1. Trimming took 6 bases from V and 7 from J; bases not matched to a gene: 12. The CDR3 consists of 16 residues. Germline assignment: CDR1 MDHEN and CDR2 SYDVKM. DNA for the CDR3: TGTGCCAGCAGCCTAGGGGGCGCTTTGGGAAATTCACCCCTCCACTTT. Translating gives CASSLGGALGNSPLHF.

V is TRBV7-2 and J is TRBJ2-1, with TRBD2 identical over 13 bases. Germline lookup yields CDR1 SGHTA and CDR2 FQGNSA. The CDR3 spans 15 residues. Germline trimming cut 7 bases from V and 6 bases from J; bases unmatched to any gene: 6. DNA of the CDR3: TGTGCCAGCACCCGGGGACTAGCGGGGATCAATGAGCAGTTCTTC. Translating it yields CASTRGLAGINEQFF.

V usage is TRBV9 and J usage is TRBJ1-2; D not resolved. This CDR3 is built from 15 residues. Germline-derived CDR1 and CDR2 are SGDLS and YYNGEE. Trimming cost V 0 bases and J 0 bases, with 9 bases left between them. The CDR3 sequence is CASSVGPGSNYGYTF. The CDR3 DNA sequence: TGTGCCAGCAGCGTAGGGCCAGGATCTAACTATGGCTACACCTTC.

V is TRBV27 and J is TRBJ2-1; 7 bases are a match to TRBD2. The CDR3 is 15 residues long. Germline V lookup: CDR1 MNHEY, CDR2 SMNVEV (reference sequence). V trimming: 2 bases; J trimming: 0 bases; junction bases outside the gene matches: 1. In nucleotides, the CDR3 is TGTGCCAGCAGTTTAGGCGGGAGCTCCTACAATGAGCAGTTCTTC. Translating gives CASSLGGSSYNEQFF.

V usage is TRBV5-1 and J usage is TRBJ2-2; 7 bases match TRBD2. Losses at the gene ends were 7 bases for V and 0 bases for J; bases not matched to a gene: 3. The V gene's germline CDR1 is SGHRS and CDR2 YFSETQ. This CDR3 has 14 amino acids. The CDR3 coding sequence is TGCGCCAGCTCGGGACTAACGAACACCGGGGAGCTGTTTTTT. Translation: CASSGLTNTGELFF.

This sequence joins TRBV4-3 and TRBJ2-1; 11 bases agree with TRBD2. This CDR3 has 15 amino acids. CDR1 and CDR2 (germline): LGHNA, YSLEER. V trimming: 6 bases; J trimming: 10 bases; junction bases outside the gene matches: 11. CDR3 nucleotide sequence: TGCGCCAGCAGTATAAGGCTAGCGGGGGGCAGAGAGCAGTTCTTC. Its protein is CASSIRLAGGREQFF.

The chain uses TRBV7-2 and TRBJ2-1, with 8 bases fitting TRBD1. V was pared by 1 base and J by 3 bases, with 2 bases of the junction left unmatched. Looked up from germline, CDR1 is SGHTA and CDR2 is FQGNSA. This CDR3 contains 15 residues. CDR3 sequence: CASSLVTGGYNEQFF. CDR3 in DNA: TGTGCCAGCAGCTTAGTAACAGGGGGCTACAATGAGCAGTTCTTC. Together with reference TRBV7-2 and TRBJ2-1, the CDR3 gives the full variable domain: GAGVSQSPSNKVTEKGKDVELRCDPISGHTALYWYRQSLGQGLEFLIYFQGNSAPDKSGLPSDRFSAERTGGSVSTLTIQRTQQEDSAVYLCASSLVTGGYNEQFFGPGTRLTVL.

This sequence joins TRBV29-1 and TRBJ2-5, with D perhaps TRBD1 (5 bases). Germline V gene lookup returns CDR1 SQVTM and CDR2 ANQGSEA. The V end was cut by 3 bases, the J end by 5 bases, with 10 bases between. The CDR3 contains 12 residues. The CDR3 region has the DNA TGCAGCGTTGACAGGGATGGTGAGACCCAGTACTTC. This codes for CSVDRDGETQYF.

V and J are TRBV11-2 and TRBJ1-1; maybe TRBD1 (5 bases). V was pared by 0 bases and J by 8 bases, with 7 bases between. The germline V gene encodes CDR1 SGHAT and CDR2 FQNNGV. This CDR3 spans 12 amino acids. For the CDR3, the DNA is TGTGCCAGCAGCTTAGATAACAGGGAAGCTTTCTTT. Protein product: CASSLDNREAFF. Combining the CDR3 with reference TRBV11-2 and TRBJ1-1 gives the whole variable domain EAGVAQSPRYKIIEKRQSVAFWCNPISGHATLYWYQQILGQGPKLLIQFQNNGVVDDSQLPKDRFSAERLKGVDSTLKIQPAKLEDSAVYLCASSLDNREAFFGQGTRLTVV.

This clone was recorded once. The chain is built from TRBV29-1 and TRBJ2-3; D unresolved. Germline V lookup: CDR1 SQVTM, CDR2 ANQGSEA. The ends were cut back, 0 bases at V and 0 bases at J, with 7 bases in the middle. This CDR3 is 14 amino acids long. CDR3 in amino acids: CSVEELLSTDTQYF. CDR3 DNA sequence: TGCAGCGTTGAAGAACTCCTAAGCACAGATACGCAGTATTTT.

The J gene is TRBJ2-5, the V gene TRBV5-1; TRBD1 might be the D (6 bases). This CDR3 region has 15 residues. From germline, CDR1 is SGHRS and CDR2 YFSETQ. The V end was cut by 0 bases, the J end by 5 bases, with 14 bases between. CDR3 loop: CASSLVGGVGETQYF. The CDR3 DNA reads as TGCGCCAGCAGCTTGGTAGGGGGAGTTGGGGAGACCCAGTACTTC.

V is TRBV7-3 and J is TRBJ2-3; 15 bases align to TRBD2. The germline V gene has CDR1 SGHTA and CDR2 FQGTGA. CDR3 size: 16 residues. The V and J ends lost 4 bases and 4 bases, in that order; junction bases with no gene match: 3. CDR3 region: CASSSGLAGGSDTQYF. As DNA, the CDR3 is TGTGCCAGCAGCTCGGGACTAGCGGGGGGTTCAGATACGCAGTATTTT.

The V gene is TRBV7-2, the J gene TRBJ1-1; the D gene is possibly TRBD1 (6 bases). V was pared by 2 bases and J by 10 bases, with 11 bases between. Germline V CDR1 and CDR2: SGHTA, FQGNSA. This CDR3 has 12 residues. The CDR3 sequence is CASSLTGKVAFF. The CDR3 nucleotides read TGTGCCAGCAGCTTAACAGGGAAGGTAGCTTTCTTT.

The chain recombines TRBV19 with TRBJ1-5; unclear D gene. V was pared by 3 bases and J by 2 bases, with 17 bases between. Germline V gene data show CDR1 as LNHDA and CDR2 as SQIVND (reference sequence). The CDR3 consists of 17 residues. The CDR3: CASSILQGPGGNQPQHF. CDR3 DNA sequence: TGTGCCAGTAGTATCCTACAAGGGCCGGGAGGCAATCAGCCCCAGCATTTT.

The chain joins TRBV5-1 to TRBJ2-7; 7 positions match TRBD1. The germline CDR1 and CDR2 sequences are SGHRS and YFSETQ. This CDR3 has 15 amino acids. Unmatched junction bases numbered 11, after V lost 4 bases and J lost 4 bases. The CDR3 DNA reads TGCGCCAGCAGCCTCATTCCGGGACAGCCTTACGAGCAGTACTTC. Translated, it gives CASSLIPGQPYEQYF.

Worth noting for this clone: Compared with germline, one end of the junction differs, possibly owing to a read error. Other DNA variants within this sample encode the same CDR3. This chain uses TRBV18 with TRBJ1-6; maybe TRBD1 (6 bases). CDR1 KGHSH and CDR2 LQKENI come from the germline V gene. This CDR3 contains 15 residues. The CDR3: CASSPQQGSVEPLHF. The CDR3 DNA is TGCGCCAGCTCACCGCAACAGGGTTCCGTCGAACCCCTCCACTTT. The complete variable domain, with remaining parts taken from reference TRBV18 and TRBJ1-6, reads NAGVMQNPRHLVRRRGQEARLRCSPMKGHSHVYWYRQLPEEGLKFMVYLQKENIIDESGMPKERFSAEFPKEGPSILRIQQVVRGDSAAYFCASSPQQGSVEPLHFGNGTRLTVT.

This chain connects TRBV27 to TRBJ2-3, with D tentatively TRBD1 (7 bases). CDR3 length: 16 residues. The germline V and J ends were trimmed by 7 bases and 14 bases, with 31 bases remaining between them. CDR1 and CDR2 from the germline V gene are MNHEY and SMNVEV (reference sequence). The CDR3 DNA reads TGTGCCAGCATGATATCTTTCGGGACAGCGGGCTCAAGTCTGTATTTT. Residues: CASMISFGTAGSSLYF.

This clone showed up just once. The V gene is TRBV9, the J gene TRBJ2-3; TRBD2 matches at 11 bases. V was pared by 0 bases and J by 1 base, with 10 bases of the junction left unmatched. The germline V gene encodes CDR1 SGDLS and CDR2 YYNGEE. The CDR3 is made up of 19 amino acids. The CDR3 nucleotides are TGTGCCAGCAGCGTAGTAGGAACTAGCGGGGGTACTGGCACAGATACGCAGTATTTT. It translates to CASSVVGTSGGTGTDTQYF.

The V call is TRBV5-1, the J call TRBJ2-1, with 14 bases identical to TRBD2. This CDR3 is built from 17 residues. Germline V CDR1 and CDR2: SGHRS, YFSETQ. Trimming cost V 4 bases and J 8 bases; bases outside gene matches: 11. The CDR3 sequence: CASSPYLTSGGADEQFF. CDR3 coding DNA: TGCGCCAGCAGCCCTTATTTGACTAGCGGGGGGGCCGATGAGCAGTTCTTC.

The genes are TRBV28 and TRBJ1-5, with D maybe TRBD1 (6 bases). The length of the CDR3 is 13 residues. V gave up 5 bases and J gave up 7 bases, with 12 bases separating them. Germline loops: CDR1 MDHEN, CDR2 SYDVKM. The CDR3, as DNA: TGTGCCAGCAGTCTTATACAGGGCCAGCCCCAGCATTTT. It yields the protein CASSLIQGQPQHF.